One sample yielded the 22 T cell receptor beta chains listed below, sequenced in a study of T-cell memory formation after mild COVID-19. TCRdb passed the 5' RACE reads through MiXCR, listing each CDR3 protein once. The data contain approximately 190,000 distinct CDR3 sequences, around 16% of them singletons. The specimen was PBMCs or a T cell subset sorted from them (not recorded which). These receptors were taken from an adult woman who had mild COVID-19 (a few samples of this study predate the infection). Cell type and time point are not known.

The chain combines TRBV7-2 with TRBJ2-7; unclear D gene. Germline CDR1 SGHTA, CDR2 FQGNSA. Trimming removed 8 bases at V and 3 bases at J, with 14 bases between. CDR3 length: 13 amino acids. CDR3 bases: TGTGCCAGCCGGGCGGATTTGAACTACGAGCAGTACTTC. Translating it yields CASRADLNYEQYF. The whole variable domain, remainder taken from reference TRBV7-2 and TRBJ2-7, is GAGVSQSPSNKVTEKGKDVELRCDPISGHTALYWYRQSLGQGLEFLIYFQGNSAPDKSGLPSDRFSAERTGGSVSTLTIQRTQQEDSAVYLCASRADLNYEQYFGPGTRLTVT.

This CDR3 reads CASSPPRLTYEDTQYF. The CDR3 DNA reads TGTGCCAGCTCACCCCCGAGGCTAACGTATGAAGATACGCAGTATTTT. The rearrangement links TRBV18 to TRBJ2-3; D remains unclear. This CDR3 has 16 amino acids. V lost 3 bases and J lost 5, with 18 bases in between. Germline V gene lookup returns CDR1 KGHSH and CDR2 LQKENI.

This clonotype was seen a few times. The chain employs TRBV7-6 and TRBJ2-7; perhaps D is TRBD1 or TRBD2 (5 bases each). CDR1 is SGHVS and CDR2 is FNYEAQ in the germline V gene. This CDR3 is built from 14 residues. V was pared by 5 bases and J by 2 bases, with 13 bases between. The CDR3 DNA follows: TGTGCCAGCAGCATATCAGGGACCACCTACGAGCAGTACTTC. It translates to CASSISGTTYEQYF.

This clonotype was observed many times. The genes are TRBV7-8 and TRBJ1-5; D is uncertain. This CDR3 has 15 residues. Trimming stripped 4 bases from V and 5 bases from J, with 15 bases between. Germline CDR1 is SGHVS and CDR2 is FQNEAQ. CDR3 sequence (DNA): TGTGCCAGCAGCTCGCAGGCAGGCACCTATCAGCCCCAGCATTTT. The encoded protein is CASSSQAGTYQPQHF. Variable domain in full (rest from reference TRBV7-8 and TRBJ1-5): GAGVSQSPRYKVAKRGQDVALRCDPISGHVSLFWYQQALGQGPEFLTYFQNEAQLDKSGLPSDRFFAERPEGSVSTLKIQRTQQEDSAVYLCASSSQAGTYQPQHFGDGTRLSIL.

This clonotype was counted between two and nine times. The J gene is TRBJ2-1, the V gene TRBV27; weak D call: TRBD1 (6 bases). The CDR3 consists of 14 residues. Trimming took off 5 bases at V and 0 bases at J, with 8 bases between the two ends. Germline V lookup: CDR1 MNHEY, CDR2 SMNVEV (reference sequence). This CDR3 reads CASSEQGSYNEQFF. The CDR3 DNA reads as TGTGCCAGCAGTGAACAGGGCTCCTACAATGAGCAGTTCTTC.

The sample holds many counts of this clonotype. The chain is built from TRBV12-3 or TRBV12-4 and TRBJ1-1; TRBD1 might be the D (5 bases). The CDR3 contains 13 residues. Trimming removed 6 bases from V and 3 bases from J, with 11 bases in between. Written as DNA, the CDR3 is TGTGCCAGCAGGACTGGACACGACACTGAAGCTTTCTTT. Its protein is CASRTGHDTEAFF.

This clonotype was seen many times. V and J are TRBV24-1 and TRBJ2-2; D might be TRBD2 (5 bases). V was clipped by 6 bases and J by 0 bases, with 7 bases between them. Germline V gene sequence: CDR1 KGHDR, CDR2 SFDVKD. The CDR3 runs to 14 residues. CDR3 sequence reads: CATSLGANTGELFF. In DNA, the CDR3 is TGTGCCACCAGTCTCGGGGCGAACACCGGGGAGCTGTTTTTT.

This clonotype has more than one count but fewer than ten. This sequence joins TRBV20-1 and TRBJ2-7, with a weak D call TRBD2 (6 bases). V shed 5 bases and J shed 0 bases, with 14 bases lying between them. Germline V gene data show CDR1 as DFQATT and CDR2 as SNEGSKA (reference sequence). The CDR3 length is 14 residues. CDR3 DNA: TGCAGTGCTGCGGCGGGGCCCTCCTCCTACGAGCAGTACTTC. It codes for CSAAAGPSSYEQYF.

This clonotype has more than one count but fewer than ten. The chain couples TRBV4-1 to TRBJ1-2; 8 bases align to TRBD1. This CDR3 comprises 15 residues. The trim removed 4 bases at V and 3 bases at J, leaving 7 bases unmatched. CDR1 and CDR2 from the germline V gene are MGHRA and YSYEKL. The DNA for the CDR3 is TGCGCCAGCAGCCCCGTCGGACAGGGAGACTATGGCTACACCTTC. The encoded protein is CASSPVGQGDYGYTF.

This clonotype was seen more than once but under ten times. This chain connects TRBV19 to TRBJ2-3; no clear D gene. Germline CDR1 is LNHDA and CDR2 is SQIVND (reference sequence). Trimming took off 0 bases at V and 6 bases at J, with 7 bases between the two ends. The CDR3 runs to 13 residues. CDR3 bases: TGTGCCAGTAGTATAGAATGGCGGGATACGCAGTATTTT. It specifies CASSIEWRDTQYF.

The chain carries TRBV7-9 and TRBJ1-1, with D uncertain. V was clipped by 1 base and J by 1 base, with 10 bases between them. Looked up from germline, CDR1 is SEHNR and CDR2 is FQNEAQ (reference sequence). The CDR3 spans 15 residues. CDR3 bases: TGTGCCAGCAGCTTAGTCGGCCGGCAGAACACTGAAGCTTTCTTT. Amino acids: CASSLVGRQNTEAFF.

This clonotype has a handful of counts. The rearrangement links TRBV5-1 to TRBJ2-5, with D possibly TRBD1 on 5 matching bases. The CDR3 loop spans 15 amino acids. In germline, CDR1 is SGHRS, CDR2 YFSETQ. With 4 bases removed from V and 2 bases from J, the gap between germline ends came to 15 bases. The chain's CDR3 is CASSQFSRGQETQYF. The CDR3 region has the DNA TGCGCCAGCAGCCAGTTCTCAAGGGGACAAGAGACCCAGTACTTC.

The J gene is TRBJ1-1, the V gene TRBV12-3 or TRBV12-4; possible D gene TRBD1, 6 bases. The CDR3 sequence is 14 residues long. V was clipped by 4 bases and J by 4 bases, with 13 bases between them. The CDR3 region is CASSSKGGITEAFF. The CDR3 DNA reads as TGTGCCAGCAGTTCCAAGGGGGGGATCACTGAAGCTTTCTTT.

The gene calls are TRBV6-5 and TRBJ2-1; D tentatively fits TRBD1 or TRBD2 (7 bases each). CDR1 and CDR2 from the germline V gene are MNHEY and SVGAGI. The V end lost 5 bases, the J end lost 8 bases, and 22 bases lay between the germline ends. CDR3 length: 16 amino acids. The CDR3 here is CASSRQGGTGYDEQFF. The CDR3 DNA is TGTGCCAGCAGTAGGCAGGGGGGGACCGGGTACGATGAGCAGTTCTTC.

The chain links TRBV5-1 to TRBJ2-3, with TRBD1 as a possible D gene (5 bases). V shed 6 bases and J shed 6 bases, with 14 bases lying between them. Per the germline V gene, CDR1 is SGHRS and CDR2 is YFSETQ. CDR3 length equals 13 residues. The CDR3: CASIWTPGDTQYF. The CDR3 DNA follows: TGCGCCAGCATATGGACACCGGGTGATACGCAGTATTTT.

This sequence joins TRBV20-1 and TRBJ2-1; perhaps TRBD1 as D (6 bases). Trimming stripped 5 bases from V and 7 bases from J, with 12 bases between. The germline gives CDR1 DFQATT, CDR2 SNEGSKA (reference sequence). The CDR3 sequence is 12 residues long. The CDR3 coding sequence is TGCAGTGCTCGTCAGGGGACAAATGAGCAGTTCTTC. It codes for CSARQGTNEQFF.

The table lists this clonotype with a few counts. The rearrangement joins TRBV20-1 to TRBJ2-7; D is uncertain. V was trimmed by 6 bases and J by 7 bases, leaving 19 bases between them. This CDR3 contains 13 residues. Germline V gene sequence: CDR1 DFQATT, CDR2 SNEGSKA (reference sequence). The CDR3 nucleotides are TGCAGTGCCCTGGTATCGGGCCGACGGGAGCAGTACTTC. Translated: CSALVSGRREQYF.

This sequence joins TRBV20-1 and TRBJ2-3, with 13 bases lining up with TRBD2. The CDR3 sequence is 16 residues long. Germline V gene lookup returns CDR1 DFQATT and CDR2 SNEGSKA (reference sequence). Losses at the gene ends were 1 base for V and 2 bases for J; bases not matched to a gene: 3. The CDR3 DNA reads TGCAGTGCTAGAGCGGGACTAGCGGGAAACACAGATACGCAGTATTTT. Amino acids: CSARAGLAGNTDTQYF.

V and J are TRBV9 and TRBJ2-2; D unresolved. Germline assignment: CDR1 SGDLS and CDR2 YYNGEE. This CDR3 spans 13 amino acids. Trimming took 0 bases from V and 4 from J, leaving 4 bases between them. In DNA form, the CDR3 reads TGTGCCAGCAGCGTAGACCTCACCGGGGAGCTGTTTTTT. Translated, it gives CASSVDLTGELFF.

This clonotype was seen many times. The V and J genes are TRBV7-6 and TRBJ2-2; D might be TRBD1 or TRBD2, each matching 5 bases. V gave up 8 bases and J gave up 1 base, with 14 bases separating them. The CDR3 is made up of 15 amino acids. In germline, CDR1 is SGHVS, CDR2 FNYEAQ. The CDR3 loop is CASGTGIRNTGELFF. The CDR3 bases are TGTGCCAGCGGGACCGGGATAAGGAACACCGGGGAGCTGTTTTTT.

The chain links TRBV30 to TRBJ1-2, with D possibly matching TRBD1 (6 bases). The CDR3 runs to 14 residues. Germline CDR1 and CDR2: GTSNPN and SVGIG (reference sequence). V lost 1 base to trimming and J lost 4 bases, with 13 bases between them. CDR3 sequence: CAWSEGGRGYGYTF. CDR3 bases: TGTGCCTGGAGTGAGGGGGGGCGCGGCTATGGCTACACCTTC. Supplemented by reference TRBV30 and TRBJ1-2, the full variable domain reads SQTIHQWPATLVQPVGSPLSLECTVEGTSNPNLYWYRQAAGRGLQLLFYSVGIGQISSEVPQNLSASRPQDRQFILSSKKLLLSDSGFYLCAWSEGGRGYGYTFGSGTRLTVV.

The sample holds many counts of this clonotype. The chain is built from TRBV3-1 and TRBJ2-7, with D perhaps matching TRBD1 (5 bases). The CDR3 spans 13 residues. Trimming stripped 4 bases from V and 7 bases from J, with 14 bases between. The germline gives CDR1 LGHDT, CDR2 YNNKEL (reference sequence). The CDR3 region has the DNA TGTGCCAGCAGCCTCGGACATATCGATGAGCAGTACTTC. Protein sequence: CASSLGHIDEQYF.